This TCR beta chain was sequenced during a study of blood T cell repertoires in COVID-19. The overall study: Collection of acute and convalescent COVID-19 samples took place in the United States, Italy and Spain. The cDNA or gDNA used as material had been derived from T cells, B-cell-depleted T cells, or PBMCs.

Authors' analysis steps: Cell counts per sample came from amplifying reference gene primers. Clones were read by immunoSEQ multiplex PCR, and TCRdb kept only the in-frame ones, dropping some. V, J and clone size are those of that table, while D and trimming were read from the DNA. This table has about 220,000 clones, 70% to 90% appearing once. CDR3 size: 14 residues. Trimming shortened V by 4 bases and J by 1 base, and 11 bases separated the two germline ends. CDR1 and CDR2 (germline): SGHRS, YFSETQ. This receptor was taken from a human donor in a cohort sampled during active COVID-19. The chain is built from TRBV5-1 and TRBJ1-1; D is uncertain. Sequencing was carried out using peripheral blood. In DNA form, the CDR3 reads TGCGCCAGCAGCCCCTACACGGGGAACACTGAAGCTTTCTTT. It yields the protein CASSPYTGNTEAFF.